A selection of T cell receptor beta chains follows, all from one sample in a study of Graves' ophthalmopathy and Graves' hyperthyroidism. TCRdb passed the multiplex PCR reads through MiXCR, listing each CDR3 protein once. The sample lists 740,000 or so distinct CDR3 sequences, around 40% occurring once. The sample comprised peripheral blood. These receptors all come from an adult man with Graves' ophthalmopathy. Each CDR3 is given with its conserved first and last residue. A D gene is named only where the DNA matches it firmly. Expanded clones get a size class; other rows say once, few or many, or leave the size out.

clone size | D gene | J gene | V gene | CDR3 DNA | CDR3 protein
- | - | TRBJ2-5 | TRBV7-9 | TGCGCCAGCAGCTTGAGAGGAGCTGGGACCCAGTACTTC | CASSLRGAGTQYF
- | - | TRBJ1-5 | TRBV2 | TGTGCCAGCAGAACTTCAGGGGCCTATCAGCTCCAGCATTTT | CASRTSGAYQLQHF
few | TRBD2 | TRBJ2-7 | TRBV11-2 | TGTGCCAGCAGCCGACAGGGACTAGCGGACGAGCAGTACTTC | CASSRQGLADEQYF
few | TRBD2 | TRBJ2-7 | TRBV20-1 | TGCAGTGCTAGAGGTCCTAGCGGGAGGGGAAGAGAGCAGTACTTC | CSARGPSGRGREQYF
many | - | TRBJ1-6 | TRBV19 | TGTGCCAGTAGTGACGAGGCCGGGGACACCGATTCACCCCTCCACTTT | CASSDEAGDTDSPLHF
- | TRBD2 | TRBJ2-7 | TRBV25-1 | TGTGCCAGCAGTTCCAGCGGGAGAAACGAGCAGTACTTC | CASSSSGRNEQYF
few | - | TRBJ2-7 | TRBV20-1 | TGCAGTGCCCGGGACCACTCCTACGAGCAGTACTTC | CSARDHSYEQYF
few | - | TRBJ1-6 | TRBV6-1 | TGTGCCAGCAGTGGGGGACTCCAACCCTATAATTCACCCCTCCACTTT | CASSGGLQPYNSPLHF
- | - | TRBJ1-6 | TRBV5-1 | TGCGCCAGCAGCTTGGGGGGGGCGAGGTCTTATAATTCACCCCTCCACTTT | CASSLGGARSYNSPLHF
few | - | TRBJ1-2 | TRBV30 | TGTGCCTGGAGCTCCGGGACGCTTGGCTACACCTTC | CAWSSGTLGYTF
many | - | TRBJ2-5 | TRBV5-8 | TGTGCCAGCAGCGTGGACAAGGAGACCCAGTACTTC | CASSVDKETQYF
many | - | TRBJ2-5 | TRBV7-8 | TGTGCCAGCAGCTTAGAGTCAGGGACAGAGACCCAGTACTTC | CASSLESGTETQYF
- | TRBD1 | TRBJ1-4 | TRBV29-1 | TGCAGCGTTGTACGGGACAGGGGGCTGTCGAATGAAAAACTGTTTTTT | CSVVRDRGLSNEKLFF
few | - | TRBJ2-2 | TRBV19 | TGTGCCAGTAGTGAAACCATGGGCTCGAACACCGGGGAGCTGTTTTTT | CASSETMGSNTGELFF
- | TRBD1 | TRBJ1-1 | TRBV29-1 | TGCAGCGCCGAAGGGGGACAGGTAAACACTGAAGCTTTCTTT | CSAEGGQVNTEAFF
- | TRBD1 | TRBJ2-6 | TRBV20-1 | TGCAGTGCTAGAGATCTGGGCAGGGGGTCTGGGGCCAACGTCCTGACTTTC | CSARDLGRGSGANVLTF
few | - | TRBJ1-6 | TRBV7-9 | TGTGCCAGCAGCTCGGACCCAAATTCACCCCTCCACTTT | CASSSDPNSPLHF
- | - | TRBJ1-1 | TRBV2 | TGTGCCAGCTCAGCGGGACGGATGAACACTGAAGCTTTCTTT | CASSAGRMNTEAFF
many | - | TRBJ2-7 | TRBV29-1 | TGCAGCGCCACTTGGACAGCCTCCTACGAGCAGTACTTC | CSATWTASYEQYF
few | - | TRBJ1-1 | TRBV5-6 | TGTGCCAGCAGCTTTGAACGGACGAGGAACACTGAAGCTTTCTTT | CASSFERTRNTEAFF
- | - | TRBJ2-7 | TRBV25-1 | TGTGCCAGCAGCCAAGAATTGGAGGCAGGGCAGTACTTC | CASSQELEAGQYF
many | - | TRBJ1-2 | TRBV14 | TGTGCCAGCAGCCAACCTGGGAACTATGGCTACACCTTC | CASSQPGNYGYTF
- | - | TRBJ2-5 | TRBV3-1 | TGTGCCGGCCTCCAAGAGACCCAGTACTTC | CAGLQETQYF
- | TRBD1 | TRBJ1-4 | TRBV7-9 | TGTGCCAGCAGCCGGCAGGGGGATAATGAAAAACTGTTTTTT | CASSRQGDNEKLFF
many | - | TRBJ1-6 | TRBV25-1 | TGTGCCAGCAGTCCCGATAAGATTGTCTCCTATAATTCACCCCTCCACTTT | CASSPDKIVSYNSPLHF
- | - | TRBJ2-7 | TRBV4-1 | TGTGCCAGCAGCCCAAGGGCAGGGGGGTCCTACGAGCAGTACTTC | CASSPRAGGSYEQYF
few | - | TRBJ2-2 | TRBV2 | TGTGCCAGCAGGAAGACTAGAGACACCGGGGAGCTGTTTTTT | CASRKTRDTGELFF
few | - | TRBJ2-7 | TRBV20-1 | TGCAGTGCTAGAGTGAATAGACCCGAGCAGTACTTC | CSARVNRPEQYF
- | TRBD1 | TRBJ2-5 | TRBV10-3 | TGTGCCGTCGACAGGGGCAGCCAAGAGACCCAGTACTTC | CAVDRGSQETQYF
- | - | TRBJ1-5 | TRBV24-1 | TGTGCCAGCAGTTGGAGAGGGGACGGGGATCAGCCCCAGCATTTT | CASSWRGDGDQPQHF
few | - | TRBJ2-2 | TRBV2 | TGTGCCAGCAGCGCTTCCCCAGGGGCCACCGGGGAGCTGTTTTTT | CASSASPGATGELFF
few | - | TRBJ2-5 | TRBV5-1 | TGCGCCAGCAGCTTGGTATTGGTCGAGCGGGAGACCCAGTACTTC | CASSLVLVERETQYF
- | - | TRBJ2-6 | TRBV29-1 | TGCAGCGTTGAAGATCCGGGGAGCTCTGGGGCCAACGTCCTGACTTTC | CSVEDPGSSGANVLTF
- | - | TRBJ2-5 | TRBV4-1 | TGCGCCAGCAGCCTAGGGAAGGAGAGTTGGAAGACCCAGTACTTC | CASSLGKESWKTQYF
- | TRBD1 | TRBJ1-2 | TRBV25-1 | TGTGCCAGCAGTGAAACTGGACAGGGAGGTAGCTACACCTTC | CASSETGQGGSYTF
few | TRBD1 | TRBJ1-2 | TRBV25-1 | TGTGCCAGTAGTACACCCGGGACAGGGTATGACTATGGCTACACCTTC | CASSTPGTGYDYGYTF
once | TRBD2 | TRBJ2-1 | TRBV7-2 | TGTGCCAGCAGCTTACTAGCGGGGGCAGGCAATGAGCAGTTCTTC | CASSLLAGAGNEQFF
- | TRBD1 | TRBJ1-3 | TRBV9 | TGTGCCAGCAGCTCCTCGACAGGGACTGGAAACACCATATATTTT | CASSSSTGTGNTIYF
many | - | TRBJ2-7 | TRBV7-6 | TGTGCCAGCAGCTTAGCACTCAGCACCTACGAGCAGTACTTC | CASSLALSTYEQYF
few | TRBD1 | TRBJ2-5 | TRBV7-6 | TGTGCCAGCAGCTCCACTTACGGGACAGGGCTACAAGAGACCCAGTACTTC | CASSSTYGTGLQETQYF
- | TRBD1 | TRBJ2-7 | TRBV7-2 | TGTGCCAGCAGCTTAAATGCGCGACAGGGTTCCTACGAGCAGTACTTC | CASSLNARQGSYEQYF